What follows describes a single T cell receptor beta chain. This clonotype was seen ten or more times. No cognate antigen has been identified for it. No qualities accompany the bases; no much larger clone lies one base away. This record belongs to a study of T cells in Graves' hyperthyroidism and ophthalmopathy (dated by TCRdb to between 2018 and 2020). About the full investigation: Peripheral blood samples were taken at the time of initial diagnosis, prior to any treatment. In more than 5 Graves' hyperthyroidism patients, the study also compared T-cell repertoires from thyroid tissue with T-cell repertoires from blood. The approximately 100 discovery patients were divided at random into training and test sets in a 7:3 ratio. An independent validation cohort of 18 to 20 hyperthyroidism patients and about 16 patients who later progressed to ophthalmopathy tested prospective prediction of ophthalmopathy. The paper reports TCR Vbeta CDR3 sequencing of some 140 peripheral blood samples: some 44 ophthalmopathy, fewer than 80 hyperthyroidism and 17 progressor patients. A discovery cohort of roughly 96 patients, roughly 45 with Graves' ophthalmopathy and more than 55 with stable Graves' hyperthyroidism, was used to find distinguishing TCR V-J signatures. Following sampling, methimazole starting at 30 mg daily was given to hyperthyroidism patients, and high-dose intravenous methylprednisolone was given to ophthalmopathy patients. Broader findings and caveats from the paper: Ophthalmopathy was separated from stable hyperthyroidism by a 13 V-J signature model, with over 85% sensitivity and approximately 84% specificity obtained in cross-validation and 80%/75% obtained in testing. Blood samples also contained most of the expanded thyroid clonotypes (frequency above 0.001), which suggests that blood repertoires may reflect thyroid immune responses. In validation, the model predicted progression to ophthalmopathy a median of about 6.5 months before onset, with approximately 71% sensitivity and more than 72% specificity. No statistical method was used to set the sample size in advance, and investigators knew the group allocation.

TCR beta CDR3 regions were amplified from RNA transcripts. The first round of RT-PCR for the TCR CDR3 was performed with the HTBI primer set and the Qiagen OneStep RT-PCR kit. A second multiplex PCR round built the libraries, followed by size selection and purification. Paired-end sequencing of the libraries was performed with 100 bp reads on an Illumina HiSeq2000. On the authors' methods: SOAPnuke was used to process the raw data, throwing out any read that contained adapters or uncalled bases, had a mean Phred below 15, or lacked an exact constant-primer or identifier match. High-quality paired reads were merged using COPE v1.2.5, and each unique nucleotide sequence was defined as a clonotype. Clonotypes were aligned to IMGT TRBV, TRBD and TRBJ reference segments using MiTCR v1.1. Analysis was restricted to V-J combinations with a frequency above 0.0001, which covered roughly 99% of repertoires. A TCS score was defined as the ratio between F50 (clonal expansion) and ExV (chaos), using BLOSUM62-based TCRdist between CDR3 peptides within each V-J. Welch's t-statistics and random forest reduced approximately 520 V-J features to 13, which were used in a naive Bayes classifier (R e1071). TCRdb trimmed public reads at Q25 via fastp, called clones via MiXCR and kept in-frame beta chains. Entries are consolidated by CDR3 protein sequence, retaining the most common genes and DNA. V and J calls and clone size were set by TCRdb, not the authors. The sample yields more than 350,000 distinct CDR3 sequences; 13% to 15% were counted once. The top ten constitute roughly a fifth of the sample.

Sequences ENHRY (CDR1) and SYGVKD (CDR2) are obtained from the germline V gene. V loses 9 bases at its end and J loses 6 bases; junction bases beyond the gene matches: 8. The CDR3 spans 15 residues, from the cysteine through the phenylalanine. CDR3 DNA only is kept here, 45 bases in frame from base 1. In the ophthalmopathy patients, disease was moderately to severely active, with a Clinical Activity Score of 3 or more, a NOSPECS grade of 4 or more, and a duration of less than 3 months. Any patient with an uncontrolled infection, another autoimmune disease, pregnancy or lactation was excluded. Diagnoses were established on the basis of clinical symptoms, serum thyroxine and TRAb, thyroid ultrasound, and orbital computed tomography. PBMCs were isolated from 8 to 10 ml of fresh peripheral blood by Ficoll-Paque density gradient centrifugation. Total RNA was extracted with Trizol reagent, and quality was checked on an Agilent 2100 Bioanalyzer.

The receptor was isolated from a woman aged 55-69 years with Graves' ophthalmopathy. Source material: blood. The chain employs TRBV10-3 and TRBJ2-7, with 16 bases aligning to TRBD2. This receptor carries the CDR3 CAIGTSGRVGSEQYF. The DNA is TGTGCCATTGGGACTAGCGGGAGGGTGGGAAGCGAGCAGTACTTC.